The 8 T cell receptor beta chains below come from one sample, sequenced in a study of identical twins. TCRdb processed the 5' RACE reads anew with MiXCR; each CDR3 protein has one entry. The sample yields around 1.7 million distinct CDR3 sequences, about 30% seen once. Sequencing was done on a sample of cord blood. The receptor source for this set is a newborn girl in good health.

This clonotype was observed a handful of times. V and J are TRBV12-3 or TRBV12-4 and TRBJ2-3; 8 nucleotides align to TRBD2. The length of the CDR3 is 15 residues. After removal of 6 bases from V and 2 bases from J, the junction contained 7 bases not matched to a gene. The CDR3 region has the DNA TGTGCCAGCAGGATTAGCGGGGTTGTCACAGATACGCAGTATTTT. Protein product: CASRISGVVTDTQYF.

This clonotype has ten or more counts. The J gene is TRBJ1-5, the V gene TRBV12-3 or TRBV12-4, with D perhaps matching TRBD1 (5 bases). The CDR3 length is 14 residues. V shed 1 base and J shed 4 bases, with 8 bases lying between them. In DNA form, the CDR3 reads TGTGCCAGCAGTTTAGTAGGGGTAAATCAGCCCCAGCATTTT. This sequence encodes CASSLVGVNQPQHF.

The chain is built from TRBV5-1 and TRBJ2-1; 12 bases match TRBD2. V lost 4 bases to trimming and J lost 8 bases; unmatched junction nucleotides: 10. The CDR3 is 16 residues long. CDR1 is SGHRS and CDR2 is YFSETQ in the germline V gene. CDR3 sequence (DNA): TGCGCCAGCAGCAGCACTCTAGCGGGGGGGTCTGATGAGCAGTTCTTC. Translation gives CASSSTLAGGSDEQFF. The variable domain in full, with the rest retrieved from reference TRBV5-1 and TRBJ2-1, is KAGVTQTPRYLIKTRGQQVTLSCSPISGHRSVSWYQQTPGQGLQFLFEYFSETQRNKGNFPGRFSGRQFSNSRSEMNVSTLELGDSALYLCASSSTLAGGSDEQFFGPGTRLTVL.

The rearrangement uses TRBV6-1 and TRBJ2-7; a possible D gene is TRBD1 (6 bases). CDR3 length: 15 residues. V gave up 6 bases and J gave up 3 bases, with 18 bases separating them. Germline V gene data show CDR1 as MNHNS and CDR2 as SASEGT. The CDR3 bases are TGTGCCAGCAGCACTGAAAGTGGCAGGGGCTACGAGCAGTACTTC. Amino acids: CASSTESGRGYEQYF.

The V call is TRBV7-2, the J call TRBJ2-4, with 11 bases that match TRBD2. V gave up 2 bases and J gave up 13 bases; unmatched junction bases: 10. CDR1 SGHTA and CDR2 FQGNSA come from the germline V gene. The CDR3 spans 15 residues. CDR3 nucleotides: TGTGCCAGCAGCTTAAGTCAGGGTAGCGGGGGGGAGCAGTACTTC. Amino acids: CASSLSQGSGGEQYF.

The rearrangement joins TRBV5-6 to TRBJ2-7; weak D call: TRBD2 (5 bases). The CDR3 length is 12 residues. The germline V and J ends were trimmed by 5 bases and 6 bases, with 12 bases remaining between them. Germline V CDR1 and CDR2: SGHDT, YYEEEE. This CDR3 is CASSREMGEQYF. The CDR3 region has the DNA TGTGCCAGCAGTAGGGAGATGGGCGAGCAGTACTTC.

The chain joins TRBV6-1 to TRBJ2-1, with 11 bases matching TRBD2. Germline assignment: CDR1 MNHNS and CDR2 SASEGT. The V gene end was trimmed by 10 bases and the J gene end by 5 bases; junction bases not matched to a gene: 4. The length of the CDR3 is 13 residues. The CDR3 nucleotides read TGTGCCACCGGGGGACTAGCGGACAATGAGCAGTTCTTC. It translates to CATGGLADNEQFF.

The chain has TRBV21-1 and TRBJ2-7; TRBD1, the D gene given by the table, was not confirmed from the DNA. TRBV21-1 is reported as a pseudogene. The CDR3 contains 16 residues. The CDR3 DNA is TGTGCCAGCGGAACCCCCCAGGGGGCGGAATTATACGAGCAGTACTTC. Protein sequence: CASGTPQGAELYEQYF.